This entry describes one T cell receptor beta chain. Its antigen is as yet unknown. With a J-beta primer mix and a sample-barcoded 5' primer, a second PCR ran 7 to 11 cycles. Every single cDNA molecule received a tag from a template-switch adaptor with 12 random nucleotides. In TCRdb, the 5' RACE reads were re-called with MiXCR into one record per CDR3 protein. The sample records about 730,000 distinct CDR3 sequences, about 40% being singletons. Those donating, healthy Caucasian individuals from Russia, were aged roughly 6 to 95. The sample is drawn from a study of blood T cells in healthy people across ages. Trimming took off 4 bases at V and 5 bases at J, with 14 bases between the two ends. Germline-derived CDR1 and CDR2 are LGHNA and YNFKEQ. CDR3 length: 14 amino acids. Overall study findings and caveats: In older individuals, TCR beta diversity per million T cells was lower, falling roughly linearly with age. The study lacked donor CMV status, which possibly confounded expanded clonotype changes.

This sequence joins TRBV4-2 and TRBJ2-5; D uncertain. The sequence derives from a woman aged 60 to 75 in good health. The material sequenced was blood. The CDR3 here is CASSPTRHRETQYF. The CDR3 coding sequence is TGTGCCAGCAGCCCCACGCGTCACCGTGAGACCCAGTACTTC.